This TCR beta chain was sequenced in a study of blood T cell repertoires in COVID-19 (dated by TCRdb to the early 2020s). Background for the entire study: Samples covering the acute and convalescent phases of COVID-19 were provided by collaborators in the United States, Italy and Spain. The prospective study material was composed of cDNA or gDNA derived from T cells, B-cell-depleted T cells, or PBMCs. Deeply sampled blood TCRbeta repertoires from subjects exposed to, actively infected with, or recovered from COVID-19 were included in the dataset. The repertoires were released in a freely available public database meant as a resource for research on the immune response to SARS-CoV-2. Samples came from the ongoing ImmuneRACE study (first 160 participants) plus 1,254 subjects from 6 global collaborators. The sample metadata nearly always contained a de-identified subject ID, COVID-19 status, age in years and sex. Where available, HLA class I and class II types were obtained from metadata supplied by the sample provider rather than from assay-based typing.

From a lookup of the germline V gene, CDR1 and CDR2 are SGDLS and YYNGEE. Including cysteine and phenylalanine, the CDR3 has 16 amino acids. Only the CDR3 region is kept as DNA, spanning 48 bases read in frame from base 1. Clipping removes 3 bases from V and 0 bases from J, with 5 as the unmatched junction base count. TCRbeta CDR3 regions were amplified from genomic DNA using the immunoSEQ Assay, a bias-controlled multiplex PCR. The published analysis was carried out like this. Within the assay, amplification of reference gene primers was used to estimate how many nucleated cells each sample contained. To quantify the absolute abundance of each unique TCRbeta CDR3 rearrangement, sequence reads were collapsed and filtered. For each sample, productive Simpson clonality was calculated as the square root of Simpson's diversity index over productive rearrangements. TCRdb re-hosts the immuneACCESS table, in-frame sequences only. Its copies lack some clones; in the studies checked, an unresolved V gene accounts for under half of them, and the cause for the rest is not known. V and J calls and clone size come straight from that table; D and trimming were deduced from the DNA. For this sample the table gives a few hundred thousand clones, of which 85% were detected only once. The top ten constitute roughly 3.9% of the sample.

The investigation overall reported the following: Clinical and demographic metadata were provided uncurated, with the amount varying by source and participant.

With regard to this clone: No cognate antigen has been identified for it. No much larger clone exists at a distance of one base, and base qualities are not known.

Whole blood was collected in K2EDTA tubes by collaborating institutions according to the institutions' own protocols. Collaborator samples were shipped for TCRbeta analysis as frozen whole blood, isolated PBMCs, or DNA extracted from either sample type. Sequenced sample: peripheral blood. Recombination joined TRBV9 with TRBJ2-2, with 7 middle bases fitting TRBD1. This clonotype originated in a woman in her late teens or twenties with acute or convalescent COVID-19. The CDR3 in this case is CASSARQGSNTGELFF. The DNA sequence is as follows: TGTGCCAGCAGCGCCCGACAGGGATCGAACACCGGGGAGCTGTTTTTT. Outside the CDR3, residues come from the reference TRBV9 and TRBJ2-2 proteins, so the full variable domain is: DSGVTQTPKHLITATGQRVTLRCSPRSGDLSVYWYQQSLDQGLQFLIQYYNGEERAKGNILERFSAQQFPDLHSELNLSSLELGDSALYFCASSARQGSNTGELFFGEGSRLTVL.